One sample yielded the 23 T cell receptor beta chains listed below, sequenced in a study of blood T cell repertoires in COVID-19. Libraries were prepared by immunoSEQ multiplex PCR; TCRdb keeps only in-frame clonotypes and omits some of them. This sample has some 150,000 clones, with around 87% found just once. The sequencing input was peripheral blood. The receptors originated from a man between 18 and 35 years old with active or convalescent COVID-19.

Only one count was recorded for this clone. The genes are TRBV11-3 and TRBJ2-3, with D perhaps matching TRBD2 (6 bases). This CDR3 spans 13 amino acids. The V gene's germline CDR1 is SGHNT and CDR2 YENEEA. Trimming removed 3 bases from V and 3 bases from J, with 7 bases in between. The CDR3 DNA follows: TGTGCCAGCAGCTTTGGGGGGACAGATACGCAGTATTTT. As protein: CASSFGGTDTQYF.

The gene calls are TRBV29-1 and TRBJ1-3; D gene uncertain. CDR1 SQVTM and CDR2 ANQGSEA come from the germline V gene. V lost 6 bases to trimming and J lost 0 bases, with 12 bases between them. The CDR3 is 14 residues long. CDR3 bases: TGCAGCGTCGATCGTTCGGGCTCTGGAAACACCATATATTTT. It encodes CSVDRSGSGNTIYF. The full variable domain, rest sourced from reference TRBV29-1 and TRBJ1-3, is SAVISQKPSRDICQRGTSLTIQCQVDSQVTMMFWYRQQPGQSLTLIATANQGSEATYESGFVIDKFPISRPNLTFSTLTVSNMSPEDSSIYLCSVDRSGSGNTIYFGEGSWLTVV.

J is TRBJ1-1 and V is TRBV9; weak D call: TRBD1 (5 bases). Germline loops: CDR1 SGDLS, CDR2 YYNGEE. V lost 4 bases, J lost 2 bases, and 12 bases lay in between. This CDR3 is built from 14 residues. The CDR3 spells CASSPIGHNTEAFF. CDR3 DNA: TGTGCCAGCAGCCCCATAGGACATAACACTGAAGCTTTCTTT.

This clone was detected only once. V is TRBV10-3 and J is TRBJ2-3; 11 nucleotides align to TRBD2. V was pared by 0 bases and J by 5 bases, with 1 base of the junction left unmatched. CDR3 length equals 15 residues. CDR1 is ENHRY, CDR2 SYGVKD, per germline. The CDR3 loop is CAISESSGGGDTQYF. The CDR3 DNA reads as TGTGCCATCAGTGAGTCTAGCGGGGGGGGAGATACGCAGTATTTT.

This chain joins TRBV5-1 and TRBJ2-1, with D unclear. CDR1 is SGHRS, CDR2 YFSETQ, per germline. Trimming left V 6 bases short and J 5 bases short, with 12 bases between. CDR3 length equals 13 residues. This CDR3 is CASTGRLDNEQFF. The CDR3 DNA follows: TGCGCCAGCACCGGCCGCCTAGACAATGAGCAGTTCTTC. The entire variable domain, with the rest obtained from reference TRBV5-1 and TRBJ2-1, is as follows: KAGVTQTPRYLIKTRGQQVTLSCSPISGHRSVSWYQQTPGQGLQFLFEYFSETQRNKGNFPGRFSGRQFSNSRSEMNVSTLELGDSALYLCASTGRLDNEQFFGPGTRLTVL.

Here the CDR3 reads CASSFAGGTNEKLFF. The CDR3 DNA reads as TGTGCCAGCTCTTTCGCGGGAGGAACTAATGAAAAACTGTTTTTT. This chain uses TRBV18 with TRBJ1-4; D is ambiguous. The germline V gene encodes CDR1 KGHSH and CDR2 LQKENI. V was shortened by 6 bases and J by 1 base, with 12 bases between the two germline ends. This CDR3 region has 15 residues.

Written as DNA, the CDR3 is TGTGCCAGCAACACAGGGAGCACCGGGGAGCTGTTTTTT. Translation gives CASNTGSTGELFF. The rearrangement joins TRBV9 to TRBJ2-2; tentatively, D is TRBD1 (6 bases). Trimming took off 6 bases at V and 4 bases at J, with 10 bases between the two ends. The CDR3 totals 13 residues. The germline V gene encodes CDR1 SGDLS and CDR2 YYNGEE.

This clone was seen a few times. This chain links TRBV24-1 with TRBJ2-1; 9 positions match TRBD1. Germline assignment: CDR1 KGHDR and CDR2 SFDVKD. The J segment lost 6 bases and the V segment lost 4 bases, leaving 6 bases of the junction unmatched. This CDR3 spans 15 amino acids. As DNA, the CDR3 is TGTGCCACCAGTGACCCCGGACAGGGGAGCAATGAGCAGTTCTTC. Encoded protein: CATSDPGQGSNEQFF.

The chain is built from TRBV9 and TRBJ2-7; maybe TRBD2 (6 bases). CDR3 size: 14 residues. Per the germline V gene, CDR1 is SGDLS and CDR2 is YYNGEE. Trimming shortened V by 0 bases and J by 0 bases, and 7 bases separated the two germline ends. DNA for the CDR3: TGTGCCAGCAGCGTAGGGGACTTCTCCTACGAGCAGTACGTC. Protein: CASSVGDFSYEQYV.

The chain combines TRBV7-9 with TRBJ1-1, with 8 bases lining up with TRBD1. Germline CDR1 is SEHNR and CDR2 is FQNEAQ (reference sequence). The CDR3 is 13 residues long. V was clipped by 5 bases and J by 4 bases; unmatched bases: 3. The CDR3 region is CASSRTGSTEAFF. The CDR3 DNA is TGTGCCAGCAGCCGGACAGGGAGCACTGAAGCTTTCTTT.

The chain joins TRBV5-5 to TRBJ1-1; TRBD1 might be the D (6 bases). The CDR3 covers 14 residues. V gave up 4 bases and J gave up 6 bases, with 16 bases separating them. The germline V gene encodes CDR1 SGHKS and CDR2 YYEKEE (reference sequence). In DNA form, the CDR3 reads TGTGCCAGCAGCCGAGGCGGGGGCCGGCCTGAAGCTTTCTTT. Translation gives CASSRGGGRPEAFF.

The chain has TRBV6-5 and TRBJ2-7, with D uncertain. The V gene lost 1 base and the J gene lost 0 bases, with 7 bases spanning the gap. There are 14 residues in the CDR3. Germline assignment: CDR1 MNHEY and CDR2 SVGAGI. CDR3 region: CASSYYRSSYEQYF. As DNA, the CDR3 is TGTGCCAGCAGTTACTACAGAAGCTCCTACGAGCAGTACTTC.

This clone was seen just once. The rearrangement joins TRBV27 to TRBJ2-3, with TRBD1 matching 7 bases. The CDR3 has 14 amino acids. V lost 3 bases, J lost 3 bases, and 3 bases stayed unmatched. Germline-derived CDR1 and CDR2 are MNHEY and SMNVEV (reference sequence). CDR3 DNA sequence: TGTGCCAGCAGTTTTGACAGGGTGACAGATACGCAGTATTTT. This sequence encodes CASSFDRVTDTQYF.

The rearrangement uses TRBV30 and TRBJ2-7, with no clear D. This CDR3 is 12 amino acids long. Germline V lookup: CDR1 GTSNPN, CDR2 SVGIG (reference sequence). Trimming cost V 2 bases and J 2 bases, with 7 bases left between them. CDR3 amino acids: CAWSISAYEQYF. In DNA form, the CDR3 reads TGTGCCTGGAGTATCTCAGCCTACGAGCAGTACTTC.

The genes are TRBV6-6 and TRBJ2-7, with 14 bases lining up with TRBD2. The V gene's germline CDR1 is MNHNY and CDR2 SVGAGI (reference sequence). The ends lost 0 bases at V and 3 bases at J; junction bases unmatched: 1. The CDR3 is 16 residues long. The CDR3 DNA reads TGTGCCAGCAGTTACTCCGGACTAGCGGGAGGCTACGAGCAGTACTTC. As protein: CASSYSGLAGGYEQYF.

This chain joins TRBV7-3 and TRBJ2-1; 8 nucleotides line up with TRBD2. Germline V gene lookup returns CDR1 SGHTA and CDR2 FQGTGA. The CDR3 loop spans 16 amino acids. J gave up 7 bases and V 4 bases, and 12 bases lay outside the gene matches. CDR3 amino acids: CASSSSSGRTRNEQFF. Written as DNA, the CDR3 is TGTGCCAGCAGCTCGTCGAGCGGGAGAACTAGGAATGAGCAGTTCTTC.

This clone was picked up a small number of times. The V gene is TRBV11-3, the J gene TRBJ2-2; D is perhaps TRBD2 (6 bases). Germline CDR1 reads SGHNT; CDR2 reads YENEEA. The CDR3 totals 13 residues. The V and J ends lost 5 bases and 5 bases respectively, with 9 bases between them. This CDR3 reads CASSVRGTGELFF. CDR3 DNA sequence: TGTGCCAGCAGCGTACGGGGGACCGGGGAGCTGTTTTTT.

The J gene is TRBJ2-3, the V gene TRBV5-6; D is unclear. This CDR3 comprises 15 residues. V was shortened by 4 bases and J by 1 base, with 13 bases between the two germline ends. Germline values: CDR1 SGHDT, CDR2 YYEEEE. The CDR3 loop is CASSRRWVGTDTQYF. The DNA for the CDR3 is TGTGCCAGCAGCCGCAGGTGGGTGGGCACAGATACGCAGTATTTT.

The CDR3 coding sequence is TGTGCCAGCAGCTCAGACAGGGGATATGGCTACACCTTC. Protein product: CASSSDRGYGYTF. The chain recombines TRBV7-3 with TRBJ1-2, with TRBD1 matching over 8 bases. The J segment lost 5 bases and the V segment lost 4 bases, leaving 3 bases of the junction unmatched. Germline V gene sequence: CDR1 SGHTA, CDR2 FQGTGA. There are 13 residues in the CDR3.

This CDR3 is CASSLVAGVRNEQFF. The CDR3 coding sequence is TGTGCCAGCAGCTTGGTGGCGGGGGTCCGCAATGAGCAGTTCTTC. The chain recombines TRBV5-4 with TRBJ2-1; 7 nucleotides line up with TRBD2. V gave up 0 bases and J gave up 6 bases; unmatched junction bases: 6. The CDR3 runs to 15 residues. Per germline, CDR1 SGHNT and CDR2 YYREEE (reference sequence).

V and J are TRBV24-1 and TRBJ2-1, with 10 nucleotides matching TRBD1. This CDR3 has 15 amino acids. With V trimmed by 5 bases and J by 4 bases, 4 bases remained unmatched. Germline assignment: CDR1 KGHDR and CDR2 SFDVKD. In DNA, the CDR3 is TGTGCCACCAGTGGTGGGGGACAGGGGTACAATGAGCAGTTCTTC. This encodes CATSGGGQGYNEQFF.

The chain carries TRBV3-1 (or the pseudogene TRBV3-2) and TRBJ2-7; D may be TRBD1 (6 bases). CDR1 is LGHDT and CDR2 is YNNKEL in the germline V gene (reference sequence). This CDR3 is built from 16 residues. Trimming shortened V by 0 bases and J by 5 bases, and 17 bases separated the two germline ends. This CDR3 is CASSQERAGEQNEQYV. The CDR3 DNA follows: TGTGCCAGCAGCCAAGAAAGGGCAGGGGAACAAAACGAGCAGTACGTC.

The V call is TRBV30, the J call TRBJ2-1, with 9 bases aligning to TRBD2. Germline V lookup: CDR1 GTSNPN, CDR2 SVGIG (reference sequence). V shed 3 bases, J shed 9 bases, and the junction held 6 bases outside the gene matches. The CDR3 length is 13 residues. The CDR3 nucleotides read TGTGCCTGGAGGGCTAGCGGGAAGGGTGAGCAGTTCTTC. Translation gives CAWRASGKGEQFF.